This T cell receptor (beta chain) was sequenced for a study of T cells in Graves' hyperthyroidism and ophthalmopathy. As for the study in general: Pretreatment peripheral blood was obtained at initial diagnosis.

From RNA transcripts, TCR beta CDR3 regions were amplified. An initial round of RT-PCR targeting the TCR CDR3 relied on the HTBI primer set. Each CDR3 protein is one row after TCRdb ran MiXCR on the multiplex PCR reads. The sample lists 450,000 to 600,000 distinct CDR3 sequences, 15% to 20% seen once, with approximately 48% in the top ten. Ophthalmopathy cases met thresholds of Clinical Activity Score at least 3, NOSPECS grade at least 4 and duration under 3 months. Each diagnosis drew on symptoms, thyroxine, TRAb, thyroid ultrasound and orbital computed tomography findings. The table lists this clonotype with a count of one. V shed 5 bases, J shed 5 bases, and the junction held 8 bases outside the gene matches. The CDR3 is made up of 14 amino acids. The germline V gene encodes CDR1 SEHNR and CDR2 FQNEAQ (reference sequence).

V and J are TRBV7-9 and TRBJ1-1; 7 bases match TRBD1. The sample comprised blood. The clonotype was recovered from a man aged 35 to 55 with Graves' ophthalmopathy. The CDR3 region has the DNA TGTGCCAGCAGCCATAGGGGGCGCGGGACTGAAGCTTTCTTT. Encoded protein: CASSHRGRGTEAFF.